The subject of this entry is one T cell receptor (beta chain). TCRdb re-derived calls from the PCR reads in MiXCR, one entry per CDR3 protein. Seen here are 25,000 to 35,000 distinct CDR3 sequences, approximately 51% observed once, and the top ten hold 5% to 6.5%. The sample belongs to a study of vaccination and CD4 T cells after COVID-19. The germline V and J ends were trimmed by 2 bases and 8 bases, with 15 bases remaining between them. Per germline, CDR1 MNHNS and CDR2 SASEGT. The CDR3 totals 14 residues. Time point: late sampling 161 to 241 days after vaccination in a few convalescent patients. This specimen was CD4+ T cells from blood, taken about 7 months after SARS-CoV-2 vaccination. The origin of this receptor is a human donor who had recovered from COVID-19. The chain is built from TRBV6-1 and TRBJ1-2, with D possibly matching TRBD1 (6 bases). The CDR3 loop reads CASSETGASVGYTF. The CDR3 bases are TGTGCCAGCAGTGAAACGGGGGCGTCGGTCGGCTACACCTTC.